This T cell receptor beta chain was captured in a study of vaccination effects on CD4 cells after COVID-19. Expansion with viral peptide pools was applied to antigen-specific CD4+ T cells by the ViraFEST assay prior to sequencing. Isolating CD4+ T cells followed less than 11 days of culture. The study, taken as a whole, reports: From healthy vaccinees, only 1 of 255 vaccine-induced clones also reacted to common cold coronaviruses.

CDR3 length equals 18 residues. Germline assignment: CDR1 MNHEY and CDR2 SMNVEV (reference sequence). V lost 3 bases to trimming and J lost 0 bases; unmatched junction nucleotides: 10. Assay: immunoSEQ multiplex PCR; the TCRdb copy retains only in-frame clones and omits some. The table has about 79,000 clones, around 76% seen once. With respect to this clone: Its antigen is undetermined.

The origin of this receptor is a human donor who received a COVID-19 vaccine. The chain uses TRBV27 and TRBJ2-4; 8 bases map to TRBD1. Here the sequenced sample was CD4+ T cells from PBMCs cultured with HCoV-229E spike peptides, taken before COVID-19 vaccination. In DNA, the CDR3 is TGTGCCAGCAGTTTCCAGACAGGGGAGGCCCTAGCCAAAAACATTCAGTACTTC. Translation gives CASSFQTGEALAKNIQYF.